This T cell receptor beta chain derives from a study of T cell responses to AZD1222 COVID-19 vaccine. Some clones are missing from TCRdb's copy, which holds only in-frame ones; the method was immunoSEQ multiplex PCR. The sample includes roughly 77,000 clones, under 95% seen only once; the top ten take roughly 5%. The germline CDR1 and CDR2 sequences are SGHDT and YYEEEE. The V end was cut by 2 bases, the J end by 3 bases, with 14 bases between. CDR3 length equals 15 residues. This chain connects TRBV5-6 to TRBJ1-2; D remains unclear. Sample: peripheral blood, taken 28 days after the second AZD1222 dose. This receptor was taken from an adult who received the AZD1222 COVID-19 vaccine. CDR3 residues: CASSFLDRPYYGYTF. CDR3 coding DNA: TGTGCCAGCAGCTTTTTGGACCGCCCTTACTATGGCTACACCTTC.